A single T cell receptor (beta chain) is shown here with its context. The method was immunoSEQ multiplex PCR; TCRdb's version includes in-frame clones alone and lacks a portion of them. The sample records millions of clones, more than 85% being singletons. V was clipped by 7 bases and J by 1 base, with 15 bases between them. Germline CDR1 reads MNHNS; CDR2 reads SASEGT. The CDR3 loop spans 15 amino acids. The data were taken from a study of shared clonotypes between healthy human individuals. Among the donors, all were Caucasian adults who lived in Nashville, Tennessee. Division of CD4+ cells produced a CD45RA+ naive subset and a CD45RA-negative memory subset.

This receptor was obtained from a man younger than 35 in good health. Some clones in this sample may be carry-over from other donors' samples. Sequenced input: naive CD4+ T cells from PBMCs. The sample's subset: CD45RA+ positively selected. The chain couples TRBV6-1 to TRBJ2-3, with D perhaps being TRBD1 or TRBD2 (6 bases each). CDR3: CASIIGGIGTDTQYF. The CDR3 bases are TGTGCCAGCATCATAGGGGGGATCGGCACAGATACGCAGTATTTT.